The source of this T cell receptor (beta chain) is a study of cytomegalovirus exposure and HLA in healthy donors. TCRdb keeps only in-frame clones here, not all; method: immunoSEQ multiplex PCR. The sample lists under 200,000 clones; about 80% were seen once. The length of the CDR3 is 15 residues. V was clipped by 6 bases and J by 4 bases; unmatched bases: 10. Germline values: CDR1 SNHLY, CDR2 FYNNEI. The V gene is TRBV2, the J gene TRBJ1-1; 8 bases are shared with TRBD1. This TCR was recovered from a man aged 18 to 30 in good health and CMV-seropositive. Input material: PBMCs. The CDR3 DNA reads TGTGCCAGCAGGACCCGGACAGGGTCGAGCACTGAAGCTTTCTTT. Translation gives CASRTRTGSSTEAFF.